This TCR beta chain was retrieved from a study of control samples from healthy donors and cancer patients (dated by TCRdb to 2018 to 2021). The protocol used for the library was the immunoSEQ multiplex PCR assay. Not all clones reach the TCRdb copy of this immuneACCESS table, which keeps in-frame sequences only. Checked studies attribute under half of the gap to unresolved V genes and leave the rest unexplained. The sample table contains over 80,000 clones; only one count was recorded for 70% to 80% of them. Approximately 10% of the sample rests with the top ten. This clone occurred a few times. It has no known antigen specificity. Base qualities are not provided; no much larger clone lies one nucleotide away. For CDR1 and CDR2, the germline V gene lists SGHVS and FQNEAQ. The CDR3 runs 16 amino acids, cysteine and phenylalanine included. The only DNA kept is the CDR3, 48 bases in frame from the first base. V is reduced by 4 bases and J by 1 base, leaving a spacing of 16 bases between them.

The chain uses TRBV7-8 and TRBJ1-2; TRBD1 might be the D gene, on 5 matching bases. The sequenced sample consisted of blood. The source of this sequence is a woman aged 25 to 45 in good health. CDR3 sequence: CASSSRRIRDNYGYTF. The nucleotides are TGTGCCAGCAGCTCCCGCCGTATCAGGGATAACTATGGCTACACCTTC.